This TCR beta chain was sequenced in a study of graft-versus-host responses after intestinal transplantation. This CDR3 region has 14 residues. V shed 2 bases and J shed 3 bases, with 6 bases lying between them. CDR1 is SGDLS and CDR2 is YYNGEE in the germline V gene. This clone was seen only once. Its antigen remains unknown. Using immunoSEQ multiplex PCR, the repertoire was profiled, and TCRdb retains in-frame clones only, with some absent. The table lists more than 95,000 clones, more than 75% of them singletons. Sequenced material: unstimulated CD4+ T cells sorted from spleen or lymph node cells, taken before intestinal transplant. The source of this sequence is a human donor who received an intestinal transplant. V and J are TRBV9 and TRBJ2-6; no clear D gene. The CDR3 DNA sequence: TGTGCCAGCAGCGTCTTTCTTGGGGCCAACGTCCTGACTTTC. Amino acids: CASSVFLGANVLTF. Variable domain in full (rest from reference TRBV9 and TRBJ2-6): DSGVTQTPKHLITATGQRVTLRCSPRSGDLSVYWYQQSLDQGLQFLIQYYNGEERAKGNILERFSAQQFPDLHSELNLSSLELGDSALYFCASSVFLGANVLTFGAGSRLTVL.